Presented here are 24 T cell receptor beta chains from one specimen sequenced in a study of cytomegalovirus exposure and HLA in healthy donors. Primers for the PCR totalled 60 Vbeta and 13 Jbeta. Libraries were prepared by immunoSEQ multiplex PCR; TCRdb keeps only in-frame clonotypes and omits some of them. The profile covers 160,000 or so clones, with 79% appearing a single time and roughly 2% taken by the ten largest. What was sequenced was PBMCs. These receptors were obtained from a man between 40 and 49 years old in good health and CMV-seronegative.

This chain links TRBV29-1 with TRBJ1-2, with D possibly matching TRBD1 (6 bases). This CDR3 contains 14 residues. Germline-derived CDR1 and CDR2 are SQVTM and ANQGSEA. Trimming took off 6 bases at V and 6 bases at J, with 20 bases between the two ends. This chain's CDR3 is CSVGKGGGTDGYTF. The CDR3 bases are TGCAGCGTGGGCAAAGGGGGGGGCACCGATGGCTACACCTTC.

This chain links TRBV5-4 with TRBJ1-1; D possibly corresponds to TRBD1 (5 bases). CDR3 length: 15 residues. V lost 1 base and J lost 0, with 10 bases in between. Germline assignment: CDR1 SGHNT and CDR2 YYREEE (reference sequence). The CDR3 region has the DNA TGTGCCAGCAGCTTGTTTCGGGGGGTGAACACTGAAGCTTTCTTT. It yields the protein CASSLFRGVNTEAFF.

The chain combines TRBV5-1 with TRBJ2-7, with TRBD1 matching over 8 bases. Germline V CDR1 and CDR2: SGHRS, YFSETQ. The V gene end was trimmed by 3 bases and the J gene end by 7 bases; junction bases not matched to a gene: 9. The CDR3 is made up of 14 amino acids. CDR3 region: CASSWRDRRYEQYF. CDR3 bases: TGCGCCAGCAGCTGGAGGGACAGGCGGTATGAGCAGTACTTC.

Comment on this clone: Additional DNA sequences in this sample encode the identical CDR3. This chain uses TRBV27 with TRBJ1-2, with 9 positions matching TRBD1. This CDR3 comprises 17 residues. Unmatched junction bases numbered 9, after V lost 0 bases and J lost 4 bases. The germline CDR1 and CDR2 sequences are MNHEY and SMNVEV (reference sequence). CDR3 DNA sequence: TGTGCCAGCAGTTTATCCCCCGGACAGGGGATCCTCTATGGCTACACCTTC. Protein: CASSLSPGQGILYGYTF.

This rearrangement joins TRBV5-6 to TRBJ2-5; TRBD2 agrees at 8 bases. The DNA end lines up better with TRBJ2-7; the J call may be wrong. Germline V gene data show CDR1 as SGHDT and CDR2 as YYEEEE. The CDR3 is 17 residues long. For the CDR3, the DNA is TGTGCCAGCAGCCGGGGGGGTTCTAGTACTAGTCAGGTCGAGCAGTACTTC. Encoded protein: CASSRGGSSTSQVEQYF.

The V gene is TRBV28, the J gene TRBJ2-7, with a possible D match to TRBD2 (6 bases). CDR3 length: 12 amino acids. Looked up from germline, CDR1 is MDHEN and CDR2 is SYDVKM. V dropped 4 bases and J dropped 8 bases, with 12 bases sitting between them. The CDR3 DNA is TGTGCCAGCAGTTCGACTAGTTCGCAGCAGTACTTC. Encoded protein: CASSSTSSQQYF.

The chain joins TRBV5-8 to TRBJ2-5, with D tentatively TRBD2 (5 bases). The V end lost 3 bases, the J end lost 3 bases, and 6 bases lay between the germline ends. The germline CDR1 and CDR2 sequences are SGHTS and YDEGEE. The CDR3 length is 12 residues. DNA for the CDR3: TGTGCCAGCAGCTGGACTGAAGAGACCCAGTACTTC. Encoded protein: CASSWTEETQYF.

The chain links TRBV11-2 to TRBJ2-7; D not resolved. Trimming took off 5 bases at V and 6 bases at J, with 8 bases between the two ends. The germline V gene has CDR1 SGHAT and CDR2 FQNNGV. This CDR3 contains 11 residues. The CDR3 spells CASSVVAEQYF. The CDR3 DNA reads as TGTGCCAGCAGCGTAGTAGCCGAGCAGTACTTC.

This sequence joins TRBV5-1 and TRBJ1-1; no clear D gene. The germline V gene encodes CDR1 SGHRS and CDR2 YFSETQ. The V and J ends lost 0 bases and 1 base respectively, with 10 bases between them. This CDR3 spans 15 amino acids. DNA of the CDR3: TGCGCCAGCAGCTTGGAACGGGGAACGAACACTGAAGCTTTCTTT. Its translation is CASSLERGTNTEAFF.

The chain employs TRBV20-1 and TRBJ2-1; unclear D gene. In germline, CDR1 is DFQATT, CDR2 SNEGSKA (reference sequence). CDR3 length: 11 residues. Trimming removed 1 base from V and 6 bases from J, with 4 bases in between. This CDR3 reads CSARAINEQFF. Here the CDR3 DNA reads TGCAGTGCTAGAGCCATCAATGAGCAGTTCTTC.

The V and J genes are TRBV6-1 and TRBJ2-5; D may be TRBD2 (6 bases). The assigned J gene may be wrong: the sequence end matches TRBJ2-7 better. The CDR3 length is 15 residues. CDR1 is MNHNS and CDR2 is SASEGT in the germline V gene. The CDR3 reads CASSEVQGWGDEQYF. CDR3 nucleotide sequence: TGTGCCAGCAGTGAAGTACAAGGGTGGGGGGACGAGCAGTACTTC.

V usage is TRBV7-9 and J usage is TRBJ2-3, with 11 bases aligning to TRBD1. Germline lookup yields CDR1 SEHNR and CDR2 FQNEAQ (reference sequence). Unmatched junction bases numbered 4, after V lost 3 bases and J lost 5 bases. This CDR3 has 15 residues. The DNA of the CDR3 is TGTGCCAGCAGCTTCCGGGACAGGGGGGAAGATACGCAGTATTTT. This encodes CASSFRDRGEDTQYF.

The chain carries TRBV5-6 and TRBJ2-7; a weak D match, TRBD2 (6 bases). Trimming stripped 0 bases from V and 4 bases from J, with 17 bases between. CDR3 size: 16 residues. Per germline, CDR1 SGHDT and CDR2 YYEEEE. Here the CDR3 DNA reads TGTGCCAGCAGCTTGGTTCGGGGGAGATGGGTATACGAGCAGTACTTC. It translates to CASSLVRGRWVYEQYF.

This sequence joins TRBV5-4 and TRBJ2-5; TRBD2 matches at 9 bases. Germline loops: CDR1 SGHNT, CDR2 YYREEE (reference sequence). This CDR3 region has 15 residues. After removal of 1 base from V and 1 base from J, the junction contained 2 bases not matched to a gene. CDR3 region: CASSLLAGAQETQYF. CDR3 bases: TGTGCCAGCAGCTTGTTAGCGGGAGCCCAAGAGACCCAGTACTTC.

V gene TRBV19 combines with J gene TRBJ1-1, with 9 bases fitting TRBD1. Germline assignment: CDR1 LNHDA and CDR2 SQIVND (reference sequence). The CDR3 is made up of 11 amino acids. With V trimmed by 11 bases and J by 6 bases, 4 bases remained unmatched. The CDR3 loop reads CACGTGPEAFF. CDR3 DNA sequence: TGTGCCTGTGGGACAGGGCCTGAAGCTTTCTTT.

V usage is TRBV28 and J usage is TRBJ1-5; D gene uncertain. In germline, CDR1 is MDHEN, CDR2 SYDVKM. This CDR3 spans 14 amino acids. Trimming shortened V by 6 bases and J by 6 bases, and 15 bases separated the two germline ends. CDR3 nucleotides: TGTGCCAGCAGCCCCCGGAGGGCCAGTCAGCCCCAGCATTTT. Translation gives CASSPRRASQPQHF.

The CDR3 sequence is CASSSRTSGLYEQYF. The CDR3 nucleotides are TGTGCCAGCAGTTCCCGGACTAGCGGACTCTACGAGCAGTACTTC. This chain links TRBV6-5 with TRBJ2-7; 10 nucleotides agree with TRBD2. V lost 4 bases, J lost 3 bases, and 6 bases stayed unmatched. CDR3 length: 15 residues. The germline gives CDR1 MNHEY, CDR2 SVGAGI.

This sequence joins TRBV7-9 and TRBJ2-2; 7 bases map to TRBD2. V shed 6 bases, J shed 4 bases, and the junction held 2 bases outside the gene matches. The CDR3 has 13 amino acids. Germline V gene lookup returns CDR1 SEHNR and CDR2 FQNEAQ (reference sequence). The CDR3 here is CASRTSSTGELFF. CDR3 in DNA: TGTGCCAGCAGGACTAGCTCCACCGGGGAGCTGTTTTTT.

J is TRBJ2-7 and V is TRBV28, with 7 bases fitting TRBD1. The V gene's germline CDR1 is MDHEN and CDR2 SYDVKM. The CDR3 has 12 residues. Trimming took 4 bases from V and 7 from J; bases not matched to a gene: 4. As DNA, the CDR3 is TGTGCCAGCAGTTCCAGGGGGTGGGAGCAGTACTTC. It codes for CASSSRGWEQYF.

J is TRBJ1-4 and V is TRBV28; D is perhaps TRBD1 (6 bases). The CDR3 is made up of 14 amino acids. Germline values: CDR1 MDHEN, CDR2 SYDVKM. The ends were cut back, 10 bases at V and 8 bases at J, with 20 bases in the middle. DNA of the CDR3: TGTGCCATTCGGAAAGGCCAGGGACACGAAAAACTGTTTTTT. Translated, it gives CAIRKGQGHEKLFF.

The V and J genes are TRBV4-2 and TRBJ2-7; TRBD2 aligns across 7 bases. The CDR3 spans 13 residues. The V gene end was trimmed by 3 bases and the J gene end by 7 bases; junction bases not matched to a gene: 6. Germline loops: CDR1 LGHNA, CDR2 YNFKEQ. CDR3 region: CASSQASGSEQYF. The CDR3 nucleotides are TGTGCCAGCAGCCAGGCTAGCGGCTCTGAGCAGTACTTC.

The gene calls are TRBV5-1 and TRBJ1-5; D unresolved. Germline loops: CDR1 SGHRS, CDR2 YFSETQ. V shed 1 base and J shed 0 bases, with 23 bases lying between them. The CDR3 is 20 residues long. The CDR3 spells CASSLLGRRLFHYSNQPQHF. The DNA of the CDR3 is TGCGCCAGCAGCTTGTTAGGCAGGCGCCTATTCCATTATAGCAATCAGCCCCAGCATTTT.

This rearrangement joins TRBV5-4 to TRBJ2-5; D is perhaps TRBD1 (5 bases). The CDR3 extends over 14 amino acids. The V and J ends lost 1 base and 5 bases respectively, with 12 bases between them. Germline V gene lookup returns CDR1 SGHNT and CDR2 YYREEE (reference sequence). CDR3 region: CASSLWEKGETQYF. The CDR3 DNA reads as TGTGCCAGCAGCTTGTGGGAAAAGGGGGAGACCCAGTACTTC.

The chain employs TRBV19 and TRBJ2-4, with 8 bases aligning to TRBD2. V was clipped by 4 bases and J by 5 bases; unmatched bases: 7. CDR3 length equals 15 residues. CDR1 is LNHDA, CDR2 SQIVND, per germline (reference sequence). Here the CDR3 DNA reads TGTGCCAGTAGTAAGAGCGGGAGTATCCAAAACATTCAGTACTTC. It translates to CASSKSGSIQNIQYF.